This T cell receptor (beta chain) is from a study of CD8+ T cells in alopecia areata. As for this clone: Its matching antigen is unknown.

Between the trimmed V and J ends, which lost 5 bases and 2 bases, there was a span of 9 bases. Germline V gene data show CDR1 as GTSNPN and CDR2 as SVGIG (reference sequence). This CDR3 has 12 residues. Findings and limits, study-wide: Scalp specimens additionally yield sequences from normal skin's resident alphabeta T cells.

PBMCs yielded sorted CD4+ and CD8+ T cells. Extracted RNA was reverse transcribed, and the resulting cDNA served as sequencing template. Measured with immunoSEQ multiplex PCR; TCRdb has only the in-frame clones, and not every one. The sample contains around 120,000 clones, 35% to 45% of which appear only once. The chain combines TRBV30 with TRBJ2-5; perhaps D is TRBD1 or TRBD2 (6 bases each). The origin of this receptor is a human donor with alopecia areata. Sequenced material: CD4+ T cells sorted from blood. The CDR3, as DNA: TGTGCCTGGGGGGGGCAGCAAGAGACCCAGTACTTC. Translating gives CAWGGQQETQYF.